This TCR beta chain is drawn from a study of T cells in Graves' hyperthyroidism and ophthalmopathy. Turning to the study itself: Blood was drawn when the patient was first diagnosed and still untreated. The study, taken as a whole, reports: Model predictions of ophthalmopathy came a median around 6.5 months before onset. Blood also held most thyroid clonotypes expanded beyond 0.001.

CDR1 is LNHDA, CDR2 SQIVND, per germline (reference sequence). The CDR3 runs 14 residues. The V end was cut by 3 bases, the J end by 5 bases, with 10 bases between. Each diagnosis was grounded in clinical symptoms, serum thyroxine and TRAb, thyroid ultrasound, and orbital computed tomography. This clonotype was detected only a few times. Its antigen is unidentified. Amplification yielded TCR beta CDR3 regions, with RNA transcripts as the source. The HTBI primer set drove a first-round RT-PCR of the TCR CDR3. Via MiXCR, TCRdb re-called the multiplex PCR reads, giving one row per CDR3 protein. The sample includes approximately 420,000 distinct CDR3 sequences, about an eighth of them seen just once.

Sequencing was performed on blood. This sequence joins TRBV19 and TRBJ2-2, with D maybe TRBD1 (5 bases). This receptor was identified in a young woman with Graves' hyperthyroidism. CDR3 nucleotide sequence: TGTGCCAGTAGTATCGGACACCTGACCGGGGAGCTGTTTTTT. Protein product: CASSIGHLTGELFF.